The entry below describes one T cell receptor beta chain. Its antigen is unidentified. Mismatch with germline at one junction end may stem from a read error. It was with 60 Vbeta and 13 Jbeta primers that the PCR ran. Profiled with immunoSEQ multiplex PCR; TCRdb holds only in-frame clones, not every one. Seen here are 100,000 to 150,000 clones, less than 85% observed once, and the top ten hold approximately 1.2%. This record comes from a study of cytomegalovirus exposure and HLA in healthy donors. Study-wide results and limits: The study dropped some indistinguishable V segments, TRBV6-2 and TRBV6-3 among them. Analysis performed later found under 20,000 TCR beta sequences associated with HLA alleles at 0.05 false discovery rate. For TCR beta chains, V- and J-gene trimming was later linked to a missense DCLRE1C variant.

The CDR3 totals 17 residues. The germline CDR1 and CDR2 sequences are SEHNR and FQNEAQ (reference sequence). The TCR comes from a female donor in good health and CMV-seronegative. V gene TRBV7-9 combines with J gene TRBJ2-1, with 10 nucleotides matching TRBD2. The sample was PBMCs. The CDR3 protein is CSSGRAGGRAGHNEQFF. Here the CDR3 DNA reads TGTTCCAGCGGGAGGGCTGGCGGGAGGGCCGGTCACAATGAGCAGTTCTTC.